This T cell receptor (beta chain) was identified during a study of OX40 agonist ivuxolimab in advanced cancers. The CDR3 has 14 residues. Looked up from germline, CDR1 is SGDLS and CDR2 is YYNGEE. The trim removed 4 bases at V and 6 bases at J, leaving 5 bases unmatched. This clone showed up just once. Its antigen is undetermined. Regarding the study as a whole: The CD4+ and CD8+ T cells in the blood had expanded clonally by week 6 at 0.1 to 3.0 mg/kg.

Only in-frame clones appear in the TCRdb table, and some are missing; sequencing was by immunoSEQ multiplex PCR. The table includes under 25,000 clones, 65% to 90% detected once. This clonotype was obtained from an adult with an advanced solid tumor such as melanoma, head and neck, liver or kidney cancer. The chain carries TRBV9 and TRBJ2-4; 9 bases fit TRBD1. Source: CD4+ or CD8+ T cells sorted from blood, taken in a trial of the OX40 agonist ivuxolimab. Here the CDR3 DNA reads TGTGCCAGCAGCCCCCAGACAGGGGGAAACATTCAGTACTTC. Protein sequence: CASSPQTGGNIQYF. Full variable domain (remainder filled in from reference TRBV9 and TRBJ2-4): DSGVTQTPKHLITATGQRVTLRCSPRSGDLSVYWYQQSLDQGLQFLIQYYNGEERAKGNILERFSAQQFPDLHSELNLSSLELGDSALYFCASSPQTGGNIQYFGAGTRLSVL.